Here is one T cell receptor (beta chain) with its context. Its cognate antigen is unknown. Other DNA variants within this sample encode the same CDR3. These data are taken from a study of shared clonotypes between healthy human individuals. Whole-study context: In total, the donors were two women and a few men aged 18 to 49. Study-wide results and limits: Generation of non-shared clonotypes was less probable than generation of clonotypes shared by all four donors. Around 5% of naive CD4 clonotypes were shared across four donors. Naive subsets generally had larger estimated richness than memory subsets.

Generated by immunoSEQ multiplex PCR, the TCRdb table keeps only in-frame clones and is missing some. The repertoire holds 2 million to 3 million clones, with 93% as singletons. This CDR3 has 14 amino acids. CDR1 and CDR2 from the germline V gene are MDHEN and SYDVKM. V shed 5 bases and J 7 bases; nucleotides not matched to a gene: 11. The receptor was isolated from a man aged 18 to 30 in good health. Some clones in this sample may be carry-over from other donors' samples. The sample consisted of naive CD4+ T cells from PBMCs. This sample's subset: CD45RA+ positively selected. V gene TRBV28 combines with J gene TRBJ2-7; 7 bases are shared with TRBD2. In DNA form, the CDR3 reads TGTGCCAGCAGTCCCCCTGGCGGGAGCCGTGAGCAGTACTTC. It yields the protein CASSPPGGSREQYF.